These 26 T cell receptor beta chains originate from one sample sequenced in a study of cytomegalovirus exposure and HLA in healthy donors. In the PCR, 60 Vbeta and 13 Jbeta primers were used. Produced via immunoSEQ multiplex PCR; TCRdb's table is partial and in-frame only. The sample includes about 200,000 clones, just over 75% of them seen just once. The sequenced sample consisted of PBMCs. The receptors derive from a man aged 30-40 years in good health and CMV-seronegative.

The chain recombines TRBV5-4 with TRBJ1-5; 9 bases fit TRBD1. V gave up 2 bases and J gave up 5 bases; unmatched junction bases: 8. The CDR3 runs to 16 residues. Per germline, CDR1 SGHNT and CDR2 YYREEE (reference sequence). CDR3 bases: TGTGCCAGCAGCTTCCAACAGGGGGCGAGGTATCAGCCCCAGCATTTT. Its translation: CASSFQQGARYQPQHF. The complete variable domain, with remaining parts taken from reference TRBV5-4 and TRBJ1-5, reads ETGVTQSPTHLIKTRGQQVTLRCSSQSGHNTVSWYQQALGQGPQFIFQYYREEENGRGNFPPRFSGLQFPNYSSELNVNALELDDSALYLCASSFQQGARYQPQHFGDGTRLSIL.

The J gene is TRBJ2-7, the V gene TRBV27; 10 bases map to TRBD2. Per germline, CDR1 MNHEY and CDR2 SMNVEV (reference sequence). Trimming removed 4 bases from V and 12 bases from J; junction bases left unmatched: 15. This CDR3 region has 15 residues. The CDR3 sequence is CASSSHLGLARGLYF. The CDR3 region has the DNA TGTGCCAGCAGTTCCCACCTGGGACTAGCGAGAGGTCTGTACTTC.

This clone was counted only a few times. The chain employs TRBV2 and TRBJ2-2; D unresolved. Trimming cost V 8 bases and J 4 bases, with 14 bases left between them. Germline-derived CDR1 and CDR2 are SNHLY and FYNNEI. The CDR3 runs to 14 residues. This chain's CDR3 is CASRRSRSTGELFF. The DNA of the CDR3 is TGTGCCAGCCGTCGTAGTCGGAGCACCGGGGAGCTGTTTTTT. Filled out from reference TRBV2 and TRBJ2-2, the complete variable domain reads EPEVTQTPSHQVTQMGQEVILRCVPISNHLYFYWYRQILGQKVEFLVSFYNNEISEKSEIFDDQFSVERPDGSNFTLKIRSTKLEDSAMYFCASRRSRSTGELFFGEGSRLTVL.

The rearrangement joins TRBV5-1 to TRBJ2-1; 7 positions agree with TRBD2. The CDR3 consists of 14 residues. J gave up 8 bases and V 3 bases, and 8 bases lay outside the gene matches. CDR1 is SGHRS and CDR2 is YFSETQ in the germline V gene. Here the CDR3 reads CASSWGGVWDEQFF. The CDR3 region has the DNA TGCGCCAGCAGCTGGGGGGGGGTGTGGGATGAGCAGTTCTTC. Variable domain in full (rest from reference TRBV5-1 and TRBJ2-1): KAGVTQTPRYLIKTRGQQVTLSCSPISGHRSVSWYQQTPGQGLQFLFEYFSETQRNKGNFPGRFSGRQFSNSRSEMNVSTLELGDSALYLCASSWGGVWDEQFFGPGTRLTVL.

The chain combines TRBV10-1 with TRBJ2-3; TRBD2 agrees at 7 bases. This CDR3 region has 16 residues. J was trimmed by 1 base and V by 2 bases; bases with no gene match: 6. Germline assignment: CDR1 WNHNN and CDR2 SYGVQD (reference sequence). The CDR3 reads CASSEAGLGRTDTQYF. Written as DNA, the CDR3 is TGCGCCAGCAGTGAGGCTGGACTAGGTCGCACAGATACGCAGTATTTT.

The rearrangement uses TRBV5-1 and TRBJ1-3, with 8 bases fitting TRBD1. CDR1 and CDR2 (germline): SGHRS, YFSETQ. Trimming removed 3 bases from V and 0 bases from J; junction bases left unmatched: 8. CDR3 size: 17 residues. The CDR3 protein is CASSWGTGESSGNTIYF. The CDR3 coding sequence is TGCGCCAGCAGCTGGGGGACAGGAGAGAGCTCTGGAAACACCATATATTTT.

CDR3 amino acids: CASSLSSLDRVYEQYF. The CDR3 bases are TGTGCCAGCAGTCTTTCCTCCTTAGACAGGGTCTACGAGCAGTACTTC. The chain employs TRBV27 and TRBJ2-7, with TRBD1 matching over 7 bases. The CDR3 has 16 amino acids. Germline V gene sequence: CDR1 MNHEY, CDR2 SMNVEV (reference sequence). Losses at the gene ends were 5 bases for V and 3 bases for J; bases not matched to a gene: 13.

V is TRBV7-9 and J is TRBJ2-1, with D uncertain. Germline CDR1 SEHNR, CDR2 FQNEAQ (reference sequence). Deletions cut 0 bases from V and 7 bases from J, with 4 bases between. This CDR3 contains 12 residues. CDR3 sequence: CASSLALNEQFF. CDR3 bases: TGTGCCAGCAGCTTAGCGTTAAATGAGCAGTTCTTC.

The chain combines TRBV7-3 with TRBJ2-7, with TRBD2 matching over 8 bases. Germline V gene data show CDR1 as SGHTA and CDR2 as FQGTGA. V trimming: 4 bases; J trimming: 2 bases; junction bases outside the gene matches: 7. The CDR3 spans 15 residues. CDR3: CASSYGLADTYEQYF. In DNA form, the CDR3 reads TGTGCCAGCAGCTATGGACTAGCAGATACCTACGAGCAGTACTTC. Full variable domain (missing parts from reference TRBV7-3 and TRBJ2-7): GAGVSQTPSNKVTEKGKYVELRCDPISGHTALYWYRQSLGQGPEFLIYFQGTGAADDSGLPNDRFFAVRPEGSVSTLKIQRTERGDSAVYLCASSYGLADTYEQYFGPGTRLTVT.

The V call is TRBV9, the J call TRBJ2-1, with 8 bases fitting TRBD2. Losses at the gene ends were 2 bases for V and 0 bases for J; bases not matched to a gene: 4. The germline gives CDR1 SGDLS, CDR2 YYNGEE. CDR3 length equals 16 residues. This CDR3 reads CASSVLAGSSYNEQFF. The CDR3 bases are TGTGCCAGCAGCGTTCTAGCGGGCAGCTCCTACAATGAGCAGTTCTTC.

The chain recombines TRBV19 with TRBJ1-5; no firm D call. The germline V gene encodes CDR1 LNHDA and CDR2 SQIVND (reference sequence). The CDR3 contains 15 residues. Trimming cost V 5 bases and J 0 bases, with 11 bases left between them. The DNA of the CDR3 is TGTGCCAGTAGTGCAGGCCCGAATAGCAATCAGCCCCAGCATTTT. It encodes CASSAGPNSNQPQHF.

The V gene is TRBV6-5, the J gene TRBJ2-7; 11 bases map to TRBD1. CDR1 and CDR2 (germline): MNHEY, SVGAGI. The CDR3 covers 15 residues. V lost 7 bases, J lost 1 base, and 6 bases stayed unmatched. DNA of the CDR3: TGTGCCAGCAAGGTGGGACAGGGGGGGTCCTACGAGCAGTACTTC. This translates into CASKVGQGGSYEQYF.

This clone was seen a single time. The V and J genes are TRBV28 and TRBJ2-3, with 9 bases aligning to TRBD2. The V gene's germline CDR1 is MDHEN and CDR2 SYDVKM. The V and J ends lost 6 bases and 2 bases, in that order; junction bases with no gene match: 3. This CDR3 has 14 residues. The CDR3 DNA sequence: TGTGCCAGCAGAACTAGCGGGTTCACAGATACGCAGTATTTT. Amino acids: CASRTSGFTDTQYF. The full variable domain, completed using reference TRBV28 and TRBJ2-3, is DVKVTQSSRYLVKRTGEKVFLECVQDMDHENMFWYRQDPGLGLRLIYFSYDVKMKEKGDIPEGYSVSREKKERFSLILESASTNQTSMYLCASRTSGFTDTQYFGPGTRLTVL.

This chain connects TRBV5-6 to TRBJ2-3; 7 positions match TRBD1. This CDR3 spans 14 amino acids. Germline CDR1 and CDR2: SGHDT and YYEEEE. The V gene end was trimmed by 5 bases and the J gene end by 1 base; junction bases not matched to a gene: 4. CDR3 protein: CASRQGQRTDTQYF. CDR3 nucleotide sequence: TGTGCCAGCAGACAGGGACAGCGCACAGATACGCAGTATTTT.

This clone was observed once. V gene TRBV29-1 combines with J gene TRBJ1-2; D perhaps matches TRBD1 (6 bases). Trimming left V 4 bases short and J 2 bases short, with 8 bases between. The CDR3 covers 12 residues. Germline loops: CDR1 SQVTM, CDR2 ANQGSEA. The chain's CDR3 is CSVGTENYGYTF. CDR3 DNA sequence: TGCAGCGTTGGGACAGAAAACTATGGCTACACCTTC.

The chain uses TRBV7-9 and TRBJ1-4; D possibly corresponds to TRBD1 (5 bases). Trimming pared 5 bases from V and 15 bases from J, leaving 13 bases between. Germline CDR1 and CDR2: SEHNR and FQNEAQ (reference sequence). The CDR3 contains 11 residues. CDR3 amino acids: CASSNTGGVFF. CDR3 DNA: TGTGCCAGCAGCAATACAGGTGGTGTGTTTTTT.

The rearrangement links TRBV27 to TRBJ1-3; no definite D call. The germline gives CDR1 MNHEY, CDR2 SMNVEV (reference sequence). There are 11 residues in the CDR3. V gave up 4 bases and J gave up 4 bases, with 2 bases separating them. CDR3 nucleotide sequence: TGTGCCAGCAGTTCAGGAAACACCATATATTTT. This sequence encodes CASSSGNTIYF.

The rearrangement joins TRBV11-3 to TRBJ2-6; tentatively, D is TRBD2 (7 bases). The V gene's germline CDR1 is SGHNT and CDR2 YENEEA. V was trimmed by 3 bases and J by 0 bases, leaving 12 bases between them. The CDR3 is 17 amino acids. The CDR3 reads CASSFEGGPSGANVLTF. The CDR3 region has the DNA TGTGCCAGCAGCTTTGAGGGGGGGCCCTCTGGGGCCAACGTCCTGACTTTC.

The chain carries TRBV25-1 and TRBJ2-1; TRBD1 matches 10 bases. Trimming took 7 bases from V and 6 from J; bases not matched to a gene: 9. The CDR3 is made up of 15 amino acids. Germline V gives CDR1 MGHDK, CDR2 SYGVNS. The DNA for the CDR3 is TGTGCCAGCAACAACCGGGACAGGGGAATCAATGAGCAGTTCTTC. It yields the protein CASNNRDRGINEQFF.

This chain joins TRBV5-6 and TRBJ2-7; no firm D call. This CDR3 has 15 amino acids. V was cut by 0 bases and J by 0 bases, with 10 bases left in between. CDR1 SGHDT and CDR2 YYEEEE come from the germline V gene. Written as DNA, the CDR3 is TGTGCCAGCAGCTTGGGACAAAGTAGCTCCTACGAGCAGTACTTC. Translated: CASSLGQSSSYEQYF.

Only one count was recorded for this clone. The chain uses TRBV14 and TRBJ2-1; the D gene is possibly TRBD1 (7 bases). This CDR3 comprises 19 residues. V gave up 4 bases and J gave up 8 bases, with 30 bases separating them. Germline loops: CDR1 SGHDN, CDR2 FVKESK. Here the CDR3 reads CASSRTQGFLAVNGYEQFF. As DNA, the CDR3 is TGTGCCAGCAGCCGGACACAGGGGTTCTTAGCGGTCAATGGGTATGAGCAGTTCTTC.

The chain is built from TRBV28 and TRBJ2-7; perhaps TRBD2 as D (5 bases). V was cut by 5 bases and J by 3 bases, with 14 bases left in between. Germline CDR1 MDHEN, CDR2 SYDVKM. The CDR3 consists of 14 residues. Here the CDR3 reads CASSPSGRDYEQYF. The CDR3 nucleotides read TGTGCCAGCAGTCCCTCGGGAAGGGACTACGAGCAGTACTTC. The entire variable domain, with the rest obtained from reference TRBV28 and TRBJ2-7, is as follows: DVKVTQSSRYLVKRTGEKVFLECVQDMDHENMFWYRQDPGLGLRLIYFSYDVKMKEKGDIPEGYSVSREKKERFSLILESASTNQTSMYLCASSPSGRDYEQYFGPGTRLTVT.

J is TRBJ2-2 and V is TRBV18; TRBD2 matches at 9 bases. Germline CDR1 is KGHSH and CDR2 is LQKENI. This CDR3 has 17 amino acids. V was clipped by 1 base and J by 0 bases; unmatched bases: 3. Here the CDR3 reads CASSPRAGGSNTGELFF. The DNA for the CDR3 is TGTGCCAGCTCACCACGAGCGGGAGGCTCGAACACCGGGGAGCTGTTTTTT. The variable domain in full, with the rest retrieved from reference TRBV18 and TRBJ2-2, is NAGVMQNPRHLVRRRGQEARLRCSPMKGHSHVYWYRQLPEEGLKFMVYLQKENIIDESGMPKERFSAEFPKEGPSILRIQQVVRGDSAAYFCASSPRAGGSNTGELFFGEGSRLTVL.

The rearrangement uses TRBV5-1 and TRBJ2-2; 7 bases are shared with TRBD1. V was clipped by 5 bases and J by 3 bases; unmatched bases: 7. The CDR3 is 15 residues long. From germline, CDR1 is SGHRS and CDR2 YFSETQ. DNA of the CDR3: TGCGCCAGCAGGGCGACAGGGCCGGACACCGGGGAGCTGTTTTTT. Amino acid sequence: CASRATGPDTGELFF. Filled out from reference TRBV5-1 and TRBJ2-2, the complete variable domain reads KAGVTQTPRYLIKTRGQQVTLSCSPISGHRSVSWYQQTPGQGLQFLFEYFSETQRNKGNFPGRFSGRQFSNSRSEMNVSTLELGDSALYLCASRATGPDTGELFFGEGSRLTVL.

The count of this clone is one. In DNA form, the CDR3 reads TGTGCCAGCCAAACAGGGGCCGCTCAGCCCCAGCATTTT. Protein sequence: CASQTGAAQPQHF. The chain has TRBV28 and TRBJ1-5; 7 bases fit TRBD1. V lost 8 bases and J lost 6; bases outside the gene matches: 7. The CDR3 loop spans 13 amino acids. CDR1 is MDHEN, CDR2 SYDVKM, per germline.

The CDR3 region has the DNA TGTGCCAGCAGTGTCCGACAGGCACTCTATGGCTACACCTTC. Its protein is CASSVRQALYGYTF. This chain joins TRBV2 and TRBJ1-2; TRBD1 might be the D (6 bases). Looked up from germline, CDR1 is SNHLY and CDR2 is FYNNEI. V dropped 4 bases and J dropped 4 bases, with 13 bases sitting between them. This CDR3 comprises 14 residues.